Listed below are T cell receptor beta chains from one sample, sequenced in a study of shared clonotypes between healthy human individuals. Sequenced by immunoSEQ multiplex PCR; TCRdb stores in-frame clones only, minus some. Of 850,000 to 1,200,000 clones in the sample, roughly 80% were seen once. The sequencing sample was made of memory CD4+ T cells sorted from blood. Source of these receptors: a man aged 18-30 years in good health. Each CDR3 is given with its conserved first and last residue. The D gene is left open where the match is weak. Rows may omit the clone size; those that give it use once, few, many or a size class.

>-|TRBV7-8|TRBJ2-1|-
TGTGCCAGCAGCTTAGCGACCGCAGGGGTCGTTGGTGAGCAGTTCTTC
CASSLATAGVVGEQFF
>-|TRBV18|TRBJ1-5|TRBD1
TGTGCCAGCTCATTCACCGGGACAGGGTCGTTCCAGCCCCAGCATTTT
CASSFTGTGSFQPQHF
>-|TRBV28|TRBJ1-3|-
TGTGCCAGCAGCCCCCCGGACAGACCGCTCTCTGGAAACACCATATATTTT
CASSPPDRPLSGNTIYF
>few|TRBV30|TRBJ1-1|-
TGTGCCTGGAGGGCGATCAGGAACACTGAAGCTTTCTTT
CAWRAIRNTEAFF
>-|TRBV6-1|TRBJ2-7|TRBD2
TGTGCCAGCAGGCTAGGGACTAGCGGGTTTTACGAGCAGTACTTC
CASRLGTSGFYEQYF
>many|TRBV6-6|TRBJ2-7|TRBD2
TGTGCCAGCAGTCGACTAGCGGAGTCCTACGAGCAGTACTTC
CASSRLAESYEQYF
>-|TRBV4-3|TRBJ1-2|-
TGCGCCAGCAGCCAAACCCGAGCGAAGGGCTATGGCTACACCTTC
CASSQTRAKGYGYTF
>few|TRBV7-9|TRBJ1-1|-
TGTGCCAGCAGCCTAACGAACACTGAAGCTTTCTTT
CASSLTNTEAFF
>-|TRBV5-1|TRBJ1-3|-
TGCGCCAGCAGCTTGGCCTTAGCCTCTGGAAACACCATATATTTT
CASSLALASGNTIYF
>-|TRBV30|TRBJ1-1|-
TGTGCCTGGAGCGCCGGGGCAAATAGTGAAGCTTTCTTT
CAWSAGANSEAFF
>-|TRBV7-2|TRBJ1-2|TRBD1
TGTGCCAGCAGCTTGGGACAGGGGAATGGCTACACCTTC
CASSLGQGNGYTF
>-|TRBV7-9|TRBJ2-3|-
TGTGCCAGCAGCTTAGGACAGGTCACAGATACGCAGTATTTT
CASSLGQVTDTQYF
>-|TRBV5-1|TRBJ2-3|TRBD2
TGCGCCAGCTCTACTAGCGGGACCGCGGGGAGGGGCACAGATACGCAGTATTTT
CASSTSGTAGRGTDTQYF
>-|TRBV10-3|TRBJ2-3|-
TGTGCCATCAACACGCCGGGACCCCGATCGGGGATAGATACGCAGTATTTT
CAINTPGPRSGIDTQYF
>-|TRBV7-2|TRBJ2-1|-
TGTGCCAGCAGCTTGCTGACTGGGATCGCTGAGCAGTTCTTC
CASSLLTGIAEQFF
>-|TRBV2|TRBJ1-1|-
TGTGCCAGCAGGACCTATAAGGGGCGTGGGGAAGCTTTCTTT
CASRTYKGRGEAFF
>-|TRBV2|TRBJ1-6|-
TGTGCCAGCACCTCCGACAGGAACCGAGGGGCTAATTCACCCCTCCACTTT
CASTSDRNRGANSPLHF
>-|TRBV10-3|TRBJ1-1|TRBD1
TGTGCCATCAGCCCTGACAGGGGCGTCACTGAAGCTTTCTTT
CAISPDRGVTEAFF
>once|TRBV5-1|TRBJ2-3|TRBD2
TGCGCCAGCAGCCCGCAGACGCGGGGGGCGACAGATACGCAGTATTTT
CASSPQTRGATDTQYF
>-|TRBV18|TRBJ1-6|-
TGTGCCAGCTCACCAGATAATTCACCCCTCCACTTT
CASSPDNSPLHF